This T cell receptor (beta chain) was profiled in a study of T cell responses to AZD1222 COVID-19 vaccine (dated by TCRdb to the early 2020s). As for the study more broadly: A total of roughly 240 trial participants underwent TCR sequencing, of whom 200 to 220 received two doses of AZD1222 and around 25 received two doses of the MenACWY control vaccine. Enrollment into the trials was organized by age into subgroups of 18-55, 56-69 and 70-plus years, and those subgroups contained 148, 28 and 57 TCR-sequenced participants, respectively.

The meaning of the sample's time point label: baseline before first vaccination. The meaning of the sample's treatment or condition label: meningococcal conjugate vaccine given as trial control. The vaccinee samples were drawn from two UK trials, COV001 and COV002, one of which was a single-blind randomized controlled phase 2/3 trial testing AZD1222 (ChAdOx1 nCoV-19) in healthy adults. Trial participant PBMC samples were collected at day 0 and day 28 after the second dose for TCRbeta chain sequencing. Remarks on this clone: The target of this receptor is not known. It has no much larger one-base neighbor in the sample; base qualities were not kept.

The CDR3 goes from the cysteine to the phenylalanine over 16 residues. Only the CDR3 region is kept as DNA, spanning 48 bases read in frame from base 1. For this chain, trimming is 1 base at the V end and 4 bases at the J end, and the number of junction bases without a gene match is 8. CDR1 and CDR2 are read off the germline V gene (reference sequence) as SGHAT and FQDESV. The CDR3 regions of human TCRbeta chains were subjected to immunosequencing. From the authors' description of their analysis: Repertoire TCRs were matched against a reference library of SARS-CoV-2-specific TCRs generated with the MIRA antigen-specificity platform. Breadth was defined as the fraction of unique TCRs that were SARS-CoV-2-associated, and depth was defined as the fraction of total T cells that were SARS-CoV-2-associated. Using the MIRA data, each spike-specific TCR was mapped to the spike region that the TCR reacts to and placed in a CD4 or CD8 class. Log10-transformed breadth and depth values were compared by one-way ANOVA with Sidak's multiple comparisons tests. The table comes from immuneACCESS by way of TCRdb, which keeps in-frame sequences with V and J called. Part of the clones is missing from these tables; in studies checked, under half for an unresolved V gene and the rest for unknown reasons. The DNA was the basis for D and trimming; V, J and clone size are from that table. This sample holds roughly 140,000 clones; about 91% were observed only once. The ten largest account for 3% to 4% of the sample.

What the study reported, not specific to this receptor: Most participants were white British and females outnumbered males, and the authors suggested that clonal diversity may have been underestimated. Epitopes outside the regions mutated in the B.1.351 and B.1.1.7 variants were reportedly recognized by nearly half of the unique spike-specific TCRs. Because no day 14 peak-response samples were available, the repertoires could be characterized only after the peak T cell response. In the small 56-69-year group, the increase in depth fell short of significance, most likely because of low power. Vaccine-associated CD4 TCRs spanned the whole spike protein, with dominant responses in regions 160-218 and 743-854. Conclusions about previously exposed vaccinees are limited because only six or seven AZD1222 recipients were SARS-CoV-2 seropositive at baseline. After two AZD1222 doses, spike-specific TCR breadth and depth were significantly higher than at day 0 and than in MenACWY recipients.

This specimen was peripheral blood, taken on day 0 of MenACWY control vaccination. The sequence is built from TRBV11-1 and TRBJ2-3, with TRBD2 identical over 7 junction bases. The receptor's source is an adult in good health. Here the CDR3 is given as CASSLGAGLGADTQYF. Here is the DNA: TGTGCCAGCAGCTTAGGAGCGGGGCTCGGTGCAGATACGCAGTATTTT. The reference TRBV11-1 and TRBJ2-3 proteins fill in what lies around the CDR3, so the full variable domain reads EAEVAQSPRYKITEKSQAVAFWCDPISGHATLYWYRQILGQGPELLVQFQDESVVDDSQLPKDRFSAERLKGVDSTLKIQPAELGDSAMYLCASSLGAGLGADTQYFGPGTRLTVL.